This T cell receptor beta chain was retrieved from a study of shared clonotypes between healthy human individuals. Methods used by the authors: ImmunoSEQ output lacked quality scores and full-length reads, limiting matched filtering. Method: immunoSEQ multiplex PCR; TCRdb's copy keeps in-frame clones and lacks some. V, J and clone size are those of that table, while D and trimming were read from the DNA. The sample shows around 2.3 million clones, 95% of them seen only once. V was clipped by 4 bases and J by 2 bases, with 12 bases between them. CDR3 length: 15 residues. Germline V gene sequence: CDR1 SGHRS, CDR2 YFSETQ.

This receptor was obtained from a man in his late teens or twenties in good health. The chain links TRBV5-1 to TRBJ2-2; maybe TRBD1 (6 bases). Sequencing used naive CD4+ T cells sorted from blood. As to subset: CD45RA+ positively selected. The CDR3 nucleotides are TGCGCCAGCAGCCCAGGGGACCTTAACACCGGGGAGCTGTTTTTT. It translates to CASSPGDLNTGELFF.